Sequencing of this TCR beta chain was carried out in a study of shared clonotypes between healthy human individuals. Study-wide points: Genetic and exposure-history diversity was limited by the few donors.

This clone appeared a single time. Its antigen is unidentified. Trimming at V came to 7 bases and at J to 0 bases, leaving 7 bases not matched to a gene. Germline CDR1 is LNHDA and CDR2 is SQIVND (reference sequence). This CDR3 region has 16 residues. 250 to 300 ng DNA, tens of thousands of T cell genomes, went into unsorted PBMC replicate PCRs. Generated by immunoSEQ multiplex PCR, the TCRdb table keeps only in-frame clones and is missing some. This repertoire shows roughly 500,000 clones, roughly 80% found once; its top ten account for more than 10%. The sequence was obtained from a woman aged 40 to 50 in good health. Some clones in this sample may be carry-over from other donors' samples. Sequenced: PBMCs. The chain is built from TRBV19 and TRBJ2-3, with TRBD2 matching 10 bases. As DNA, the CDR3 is TGTGCCAGTAACCTCGGACTAGCGGCTAGCACAGATACGCAGTATTTT. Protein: CASNLGLAASTDTQYF.